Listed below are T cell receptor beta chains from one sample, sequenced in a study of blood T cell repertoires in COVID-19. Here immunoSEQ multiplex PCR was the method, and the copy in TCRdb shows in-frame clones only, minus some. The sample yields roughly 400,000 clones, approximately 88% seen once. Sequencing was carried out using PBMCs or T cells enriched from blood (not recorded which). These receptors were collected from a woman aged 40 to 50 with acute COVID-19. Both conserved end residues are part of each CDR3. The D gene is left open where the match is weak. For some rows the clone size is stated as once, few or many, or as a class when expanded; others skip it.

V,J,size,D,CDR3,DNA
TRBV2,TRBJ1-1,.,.,CASRDNGSPEAFF,TGTGCCAGCCGGGACAACGGATCCCCTGAAGCTTTCTTT
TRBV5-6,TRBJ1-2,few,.,CASTTPGQGQRYGYTF,TGTGCCAGCACCACCCCTGGGCAGGGCCAAAGGTATGGCTACACCTTC
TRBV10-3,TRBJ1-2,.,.,CAISGRENYGYTF,TGTGCCATCAGTGGTAGAGAGAACTATGGCTACACCTTC
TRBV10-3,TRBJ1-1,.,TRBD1,CAINDRDRGDPEAFF,TGTGCCATCAACGACCGGGACAGGGGGGACCCTGAAGCTTTCTTT
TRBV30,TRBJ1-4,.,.,CAWSAGSTNEKLFF,TGTGCCTGGAGTGCAGGGTCAACTAATGAAAAACTGTTTTTT
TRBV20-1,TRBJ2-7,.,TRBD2,CSASGSGTYEQYF,TGCAGTGCTAGTGGTAGCGGGACCTACGAGCAGTACTTC
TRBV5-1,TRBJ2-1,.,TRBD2,CASSLHRGLAGGPEYNEQFF,TGCGCCAGCAGCCTCCATCGGGGACTAGCGGGGGGGCCGGAATACAATGAGCAGTTCTTC
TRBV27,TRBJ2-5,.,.,CASSFLGGTQYF,TGTGCCAGCAGTTTTCTCGGGGGGACCCAGTACTTC
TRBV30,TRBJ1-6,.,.,CAWSVRRGDSPLHF,TGTGCCTGGAGTGTACGTAGGGGTGATTCACCCCTCCACTTT
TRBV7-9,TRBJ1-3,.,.,CASSNIGNTIYF,TGTGCCAGCAGCAACATTGGAAACACCATATATTTT
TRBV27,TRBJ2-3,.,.,CASSLSEGTDTQYF,TGTGCCAGCAGTTTATCGGAGGGGACAGATACGCAGTATTTT
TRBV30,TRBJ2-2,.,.,CAWRRWQNTGELFF,TGTGCCTGGAGGAGGTGGCAGAACACCGGGGAGCTGTTTTTT
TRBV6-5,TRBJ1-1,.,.,CASSRGRGYTEAFF,TGTGCCAGCAGCCGGGGCCGGGGGTACACTGAAGCTTTCTTT
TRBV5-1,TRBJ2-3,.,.,CASSLRLRAKDTQYF,TGCGCCAGCAGCCTCCGACTACGGGCAAAAGATACGCAGTATTTT
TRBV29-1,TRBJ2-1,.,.,CSVEWANEQFF,TGCAGCGTTGAATGGGCGAATGAGCAGTTCTTC
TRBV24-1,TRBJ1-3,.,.,CATSDSGISGNTIYF,TGTGCCACCAGTGATTCCGGGATCTCTGGAAACACCATATATTTT
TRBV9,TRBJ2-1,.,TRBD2,CASSVRWRGGNNEQFF,TGTGCCAGCAGCGTACGTTGGCGGGGGGGCAACAATGAGCAGTTCTTC
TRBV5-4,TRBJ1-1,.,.,CASSLATGITEAFF,TGTGCCAGCAGCTTGGCCACAGGGATCACTGAAGCTTTCTTT
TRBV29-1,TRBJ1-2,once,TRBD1,CSVESAGGVYGYTF,TGCAGCGTTGAGTCCGCAGGGGGCGTCTATGGCTACACCTTC
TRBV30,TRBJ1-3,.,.,CAWRAVGAAGNTIYF,TGTGCCTGGAGGGCGGTAGGGGCAGCTGGAAACACCATATATTTT
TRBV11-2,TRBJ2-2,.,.,CASSRIRDSRLSTGELFF,TGTGCCAGCAGCCGCATCCGGGACTCACGACTGTCCACCGGGGAGCTGTTTTTT
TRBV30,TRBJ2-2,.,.,CAWSVGAGYTGELFF,TGTGCCTGGAGTGTCGGTGCAGGGTACACCGGGGAGCTGTTTTTT
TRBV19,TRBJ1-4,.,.,CASSPGGREGEKLFF,TGTGCCAGTAGTCCAGGAGGGAGGGAAGGAGAAAAACTGTTTTTT
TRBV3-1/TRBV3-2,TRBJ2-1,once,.,CASSQDEGTLAMDEQFF,TGTGCCAGCAGCCAAGATGAGGGGACGCTAGCGATGGATGAGCAGTTCTTC
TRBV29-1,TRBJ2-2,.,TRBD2,CSVTFGRAGELFF,TGCAGCGTAACTTTCGGGAGGGCCGGGGAGCTGTTTTTT
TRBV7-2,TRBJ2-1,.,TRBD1,CASSSPGQRDNEQFF,TGTGCCAGCAGCTCCCCGGGACAGAGAGACAATGAGCAGTTCTTC
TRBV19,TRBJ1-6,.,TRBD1,CASSIGGQGAANSPLHF,TGTGCCAGTAGTATAGGAGGACAGGGGGCCGCGAATTCACCCCTCCACTTT
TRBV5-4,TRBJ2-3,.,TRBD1,CASSGTTGGANTQYF,TGTGCCAGCAGCGGAACGACAGGGGGCGCAAATACGCAGTATTTT
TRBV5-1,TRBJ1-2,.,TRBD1,CASSTGQAYGYTF,TGCGCCAGCAGCACGGGACAGGCCTATGGCTACACCTTC